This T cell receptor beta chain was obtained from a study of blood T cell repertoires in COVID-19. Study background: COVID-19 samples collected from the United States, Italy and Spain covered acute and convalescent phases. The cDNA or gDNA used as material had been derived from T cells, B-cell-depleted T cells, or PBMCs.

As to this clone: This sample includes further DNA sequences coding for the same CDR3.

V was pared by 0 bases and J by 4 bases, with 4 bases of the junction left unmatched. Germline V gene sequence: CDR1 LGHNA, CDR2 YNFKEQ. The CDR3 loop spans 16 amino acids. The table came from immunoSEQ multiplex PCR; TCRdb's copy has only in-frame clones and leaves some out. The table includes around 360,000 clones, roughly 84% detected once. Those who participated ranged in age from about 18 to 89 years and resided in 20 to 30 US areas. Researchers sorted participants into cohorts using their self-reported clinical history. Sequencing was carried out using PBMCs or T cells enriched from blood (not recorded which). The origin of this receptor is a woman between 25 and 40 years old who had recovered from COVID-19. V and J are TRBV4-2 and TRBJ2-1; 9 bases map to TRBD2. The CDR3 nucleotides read TGTGCCAGCAGCCAAGATCCGACTAGCGGATACAATGAGCAGTTCTTC. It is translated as CASSQDPTSGYNEQFF.